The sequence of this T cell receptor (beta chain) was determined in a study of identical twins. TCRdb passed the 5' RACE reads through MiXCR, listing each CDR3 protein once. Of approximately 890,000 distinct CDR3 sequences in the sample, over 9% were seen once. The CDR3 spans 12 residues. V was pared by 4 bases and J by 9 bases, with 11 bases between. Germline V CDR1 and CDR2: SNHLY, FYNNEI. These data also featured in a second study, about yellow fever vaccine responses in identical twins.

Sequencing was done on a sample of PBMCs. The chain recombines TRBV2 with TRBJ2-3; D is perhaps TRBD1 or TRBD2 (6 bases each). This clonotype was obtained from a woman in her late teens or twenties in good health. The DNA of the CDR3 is TGTGCCAGCAGTGTCGAGGGGGGCACGCAGTATTTT. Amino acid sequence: CASSVEGGTQYF.